The 21 T cell receptor beta chains given below trace back to one sample, sequenced in a study of T cell changes during pregnancy in multiple sclerosis. Data came from immunoSEQ multiplex PCR; TCRdb stores just in-frame clones and leaves some out. The repertoire holds 37,000 or so clones, with approximately 91% as singletons. The starting material was CD4+ T cells from peripheral blood mononuclear cells, obtained in the second trimester of pregnancy. All receptors come from a female donor with multiple sclerosis, enrolled in a pregnancy study.

The chain recombines TRBV11-2 with TRBJ2-7; 7 bases are shared with TRBD2. CDR1 SGHAT and CDR2 FQNNGV come from the germline V gene. The CDR3 covers 17 residues. The V and J ends lost 1 base and 2 bases, in that order; junction bases with no gene match: 11. The CDR3 DNA is TGTGCCAGCAGCTTAGGGGGTTGGCGGGAGAGGGCCTACGAGCAGTACTTC. This codes for CASSLGGWRERAYEQYF.

This chain uses TRBV7-9 with TRBJ2-7; tentatively, D is TRBD2 (7 bases). V lost 5 bases to trimming and J lost 3 bases, with 20 bases between them. This CDR3 has 16 residues. CDR1 SEHNR and CDR2 FQNEAQ come from the germline V gene (reference sequence). The CDR3 coding sequence is TGTGCCAGCAGCCCAAGAGGGGGGAGGGCCTTCTACGAGCAGTACTTC. Protein sequence: CASSPRGGRAFYEQYF. Variable domain in full (rest from reference TRBV7-9 and TRBJ2-7): DTGVSQNPRHKITKRGQNVTFRCDPISEHNRLYWYRQTLGQGPEFLTYFQNEAQLEKSRLLSDRFSAERPKGSFSTLEIQRTEQGDSAMYLCASSPRGGRAFYEQYFGPGTRLTVT.

This chain connects TRBV5-5 to TRBJ2-7, with TRBD1 identical over 11 bases. V trimming: 5 bases; J trimming: 3 bases; junction bases outside the gene matches: 4. Germline CDR1 and CDR2: SGHKS and YYEKEE (reference sequence). This CDR3 is 14 amino acids long. The CDR3 spells CASRPGTGGYEQYF. In DNA form, the CDR3 reads TGTGCCAGCAGACCCGGGACAGGGGGCTACGAGCAGTACTTC.

This clone was observed once. V gene TRBV19 combines with J gene TRBJ1-5; 7 bases match TRBD1. The CDR3 has 17 residues. Germline CDR1 and CDR2: LNHDA and SQIVND (reference sequence). The V segment lost 7 bases and the J segment 2 bases; nucleotides outside the gene matches: 14. The CDR3 spells CASTTMGRQGGNQPQHF. The CDR3 nucleotides read TGTGCCAGTACCACAATGGGACGACAGGGAGGCAATCAGCCCCAGCATTTT. The full variable domain, with the rest looked up from reference TRBV19 and TRBJ1-5, is DGGITQSPKYLFRKEGQNVTLSCEQNLNHDAMYWYRQDPGQGLRLIYYSQIVNDFQKGDIAEGYSVSREKKESFPLTVTSAQKNPTAFYLCASTTMGRQGGNQPQHFGDGTRLSIL.

The rearrangement joins TRBV27 to TRBJ1-6; TRBD1 is a possible D gene (5 bases). The V end lost 3 bases, the J end lost 0 bases, and 15 bases lay between the germline ends. Germline-derived CDR1 and CDR2 are MNHEY and SMNVEV (reference sequence). CDR3 length: 18 amino acids. CDR3 amino acids: CASSFHGGSSSYNSPLHF. The CDR3 DNA is TGTGCCAGCAGTTTTCACGGGGGGTCGAGCTCCTATAATTCACCCCTCCACTTT.

V and J are TRBV27 and TRBJ2-3; weak D call: TRBD1 (5 bases). CDR3 length: 14 amino acids. Trimming took 8 bases from V and 4 from J, leaving 16 bases between them. The germline V gene encodes CDR1 MNHEY and CDR2 SMNVEV (reference sequence). The CDR3 nucleotides are TGTGCCAGCCTCGACTTAGGGGCTGCAGATACGCAGTATTTT. Residues: CASLDLGAADTQYF.

The chain has TRBV6-5 and TRBJ1-5; D may be TRBD1 (5 bases). Germline CDR1 and CDR2: MNHEY and SVGAGI. This CDR3 comprises 15 residues. V dropped 0 bases and J dropped 5 bases, with 11 bases sitting between them. CDR3 DNA: TGTGCCAGCAGTTACTCGGGGCAGGGCGATCAGCCCCAGCATTTT. Its protein product is CASSYSGQGDQPQHF.

The rearrangement uses TRBV11-3 and TRBJ1-1; 8 nucleotides align to TRBD1. V was clipped by 2 bases and J by 1 base; unmatched bases: 0. Germline values: CDR1 SGHNT, CDR2 YENEEA. CDR3 length equals 14 residues. The CDR3 coding sequence is TGTGCCAGCAGCTTACAGGGGGCGAACACTGAAGCTTTCTTT. Protein product: CASSLQGANTEAFF.

This clone was recorded a few times. The genes are TRBV5-4 and TRBJ1-2; 7 nucleotides line up with TRBD1. Trimming took 7 bases from V and 2 from J; bases not matched to a gene: 17. CDR1 and CDR2 from the germline V gene are SGHNT and YYREEE (reference sequence). CDR3 length: 17 residues. CDR3 region: CASHAGTATKFNYGYTF. In DNA, the CDR3 is TGTGCCAGCCACGCCGGGACAGCAACTAAATTCAACTATGGCTACACCTTC.

This chain connects TRBV30 to TRBJ1-5; 9 positions agree with TRBD1. This CDR3 region has 12 residues. Germline CDR1 reads GTSNPN; CDR2 reads SVGIG (reference sequence). V was clipped by 2 bases and J by 16 bases; unmatched bases: 9. The CDR3 region has the DNA TGTGCCTGGAGTCCGAGGGGGACAGGGCTACATTTT. Protein product: CAWSPRGTGLHF.

J is TRBJ2-7 and V is TRBV12-1; TRBD1, the D gene given by the table, was not confirmed from the DNA. TRBV12-1 is a documented pseudogene. CDR3 length: 12 amino acids. CDR3 nucleotides: TGTGCCAGCAGCTCTCGAACGTGGCAGCAGTACTTC. Its translation is CASSSRTWQQYF.

The CDR3 loop is CASSGAGRAETQYF. The DNA for the CDR3 is TGTGCCAGCAGTGGGGCGGGGCGGGCAGAGACCCAGTACTTC. The chain has TRBV7-8 and TRBJ2-5; possibly TRBD2 for D (6 bases). V shed 6 bases and J shed 4 bases, with 15 bases lying between them. The CDR3 has 14 residues. From germline, CDR1 is SGHVS and CDR2 FQNEAQ. The full variable domain, completed using reference TRBV7-8 and TRBJ2-5, is GAGVSQSPRYKVAKRGQDVALRCDPISGHVSLFWYQQALGQGPEFLTYFQNEAQLDKSGLPSDRFFAERPEGSVSTLKIQRTQQEDSAVYLCASSGAGRAETQYFGPGTRLLVL.

V is TRBV27 and J is TRBJ1-5; 7 bases line up with TRBD1. This CDR3 comprises 15 residues. The germline gives CDR1 MNHEY, CDR2 SMNVEV (reference sequence). After removal of 5 bases from V and 6 bases from J, the junction contained 10 bases not matched to a gene. The CDR3 sequence is CASSRTTGVSQPQHF. Here the CDR3 DNA reads TGTGCCAGCAGTAGGACCACAGGGGTAAGTCAGCCCCAGCATTTT.

V is TRBV25-1 and J is TRBJ1-3, with 7 bases that match TRBD1. The CDR3 is 15 residues long. After removal of 4 bases from V and 3 bases from J, the junction contained 6 bases not matched to a gene. Germline lookup yields CDR1 MGHDK and CDR2 SYGVNS. The CDR3 is CASSGTGESGNTIYF. CDR3 DNA: TGTGCCAGCAGTGGTACAGGGGAGAGTGGAAACACCATATATTTT. The full variable domain, its missing parts supplied by reference TRBV25-1 and TRBJ1-3, is EADIYQTPRYLVIGTGKKITLECSQTMGHDKMYWYQQDPGMELHLIHYSYGVNSTEKGDLSSESTVSRIRTEHFPLTLESARPSHTSQYLCASSGTGESGNTIYFGEGSWLTVV.

The gene calls are TRBV29-1 and TRBJ1-1; weak D call: TRBD1 (5 bases). The CDR3 has 13 amino acids. CDR1 is SQVTM, CDR2 ANQGSEA, per germline. V dropped 5 bases and J dropped 2 bases, with 12 bases sitting between them. The CDR3 sequence is CSVRGGANTEAFF. The CDR3 DNA sequence: TGCAGCGTTCGGGGGGGTGCCAACACTGAAGCTTTCTTT.

The chain recombines TRBV11-2 with TRBJ2-7; D is perhaps TRBD2 (6 bases). V was shortened by 0 bases and J by 4 bases, with 25 bases between the two germline ends. Per the germline V gene, CDR1 is SGHAT and CDR2 is FQNNGV. This CDR3 comprises 19 residues. Here the CDR3 DNA reads TGTGCCAGCAGCTTAGATCAGCGGGCTGCCATCTATTTTGGGTACGAGCAGTACTTC. Protein: CASSLDQRAAIYFGYEQYF.

V gene TRBV2 combines with J gene TRBJ2-3, with TRBD2 identical over 9 bases. V shed 7 bases and J 3 bases; nucleotides not matched to a gene: 17. The length of the CDR3 is 18 residues. From germline, CDR1 is SNHLY and CDR2 FYNNEI. The chain's CDR3 is CASTGGLATLRGTDTQYF. The CDR3 nucleotides are TGTGCCAGCACAGGGGGACTAGCCACCCTCCGGGGAACAGATACGCAGTATTTT.

This chain joins TRBV4-3 and TRBJ2-3, with D maybe TRBD2 (5 bases). Germline V gene lookup returns CDR1 LGHNA and CDR2 YSLEER. The germline V and J ends were trimmed by 0 bases and 8 bases, with 9 bases remaining between them. This CDR3 comprises 13 residues. CDR3: CASSQEEGATQYF. The DNA for the CDR3 is TGCGCCAGCAGCCAAGAAGAGGGAGCTACGCAGTATTTT.

CDR3 amino acids: CASSLDKINTEAFF. CDR3 in DNA: TGTGCCAGCAGCTTGGACAAAATAAACACTGAAGCTTTCTTT. The V and J genes are TRBV7-8 and TRBJ1-1; possible D gene TRBD1, 5 bases. V was clipped by 3 bases and J by 2 bases, with 10 bases between them. Germline V gene sequence: CDR1 SGHVS, CDR2 FQNEAQ. CDR3 length: 14 amino acids.

The rearrangement joins TRBV5-4 to TRBJ2-7; 11 positions match TRBD1. The V and J ends lost 2 bases and 5 bases, in that order; junction bases with no gene match: 6. This CDR3 region has 15 residues. Per germline, CDR1 SGHNT and CDR2 YYREEE (reference sequence). The CDR3 sequence is CASSFPGQGVHEQYF. CDR3 nucleotides: TGTGCCAGCAGCTTTCCGGGACAGGGGGTCCACGAGCAGTACTTC.

The chain links TRBV15 to TRBJ1-4; weak D call: TRBD1 (5 bases). V lost 0 bases, J lost 0 bases, and 14 bases lay in between. Germline values: CDR1 LNHNV, CDR2 YYDKDF (reference sequence). The length of the CDR3 is 18 residues. CDR3 residues: CATSRDLQVFATNEKLFF. CDR3 coding DNA: TGTGCCACCAGCAGAGATCTACAGGTTTTTGCAACTAATGAAAAACTGTTTTTT.